Below, 26 T cell receptor beta chains from the same sample are listed, as sequenced in a study of CD8+CD57+ T cells in acquired aplastic anemia (dated by TCRdb to 2017 to 2018). Sequenced on an Illumina HiSeq 2000. Genomic DNA was used as template for profiling of TCR beta VDJ combinations and CDR3 sequences. Through fastp at Q25 and MiXCR, TCRdb rebuilt clones from the public reads, retaining in-frame beta chains. One record per CDR3 amino acid sequence lists the most common genes and DNA. This sample is represented by about 110,000 distinct CDR3 sequences; around 49% of them were singletons. Together, the top ten hold 30% to 40% of the sample. The sequenced sample was sorted CD4+, CD8+, or CD8+CD57+ T cells (not recorded which) from PBMCs. The receptors shown here come from a human donor in good health, serving as a control.

The rearrangement uses TRBV19 and TRBJ1-5, with D perhaps TRBD1 (5 bases). V was pared by 3 bases and J by 9 bases, with 9 bases between. The CDR3 is made up of 12 amino acids. Germline V gives CDR1 LNHDA, CDR2 SQIVND (reference sequence). The CDR3 reads CASSIRDGPQHF. CDR3 nucleotides: TGTGCCAGTAGTATCAGGGATGGGCCCCAGCATTTT.

This clonotype was seen at least ten times. The chain combines TRBV9 with TRBJ2-1; D assignment may be TRBD1 or TRBD2 (6 bases each). The CDR3 is made up of 15 amino acids. V was pared by 4 bases and J by 6 bases, with 17 bases between. Germline values: CDR1 SGDLS, CDR2 YYNGEE. This CDR3 is CASSPPGGQSNEQFF. CDR3 DNA sequence: TGTGCCAGCAGCCCTCCTGGGGGGCAAAGCAATGAGCAGTTCTTC.

The chain has TRBV10-3 and TRBJ2-7; D might be TRBD2 (5 bases). The CDR3 has 13 residues. Per germline, CDR1 ENHRY and CDR2 SYGVKD. The ends were cut back, 10 bases at V and 6 bases at J, with 19 bases in the middle. In DNA form, the CDR3 reads TGTGCCAGCAGCCCCGGACCTGGGAGCGAGCAGTACTTC. Protein product: CASSPGPGSEQYF.

The chain carries TRBV7-6 and TRBJ1-2, with unresolved D. Trimming pared 6 bases from V and 4 bases from J, leaving 9 bases between. There are 12 residues in the CDR3. The germline gives CDR1 SGHVS, CDR2 FNYEAQ. The CDR3 DNA reads TGTGCCAGCAGTGGTGTGGGCTATGGCTACACCTTC. It translates to CASSGVGYGYTF.

The chain links TRBV10-2 to TRBJ2-7; TRBD1 matches 7 bases. With V trimmed by 6 bases and J by 4 bases, 12 bases remained unmatched. Germline CDR1 and CDR2: WSHSY and SAAADI. The length of the CDR3 is 15 residues. CDR3 protein: CASRLVGTASYEQYV. Written as DNA, the CDR3 is TGCGCCAGCAGGTTGGTAGGGACAGCCTCTTACGAGCAGTACGTC.

This chain uses TRBV2 with TRBJ2-7; D gene uncertain. Germline CDR1 and CDR2: SNHLY and FYNNEI. The CDR3 consists of 15 residues. V was pared by 2 bases and J by 5 bases, with 16 bases between. The CDR3 DNA follows: TGTGCCAGCAGTGAAACGGGCCAGGTCTTGGACGAGCAGTACTTC. Translated: CASSETGQVLDEQYF.

This clonotype was detected ten times or more. J is TRBJ2-7 and V is TRBV4-2; D gene unclear. With 5 bases removed from V and 4 bases from J, the gap between germline ends came to 12 bases. This CDR3 contains 13 residues. CDR1 LGHNA and CDR2 YNFKEQ come from the germline V gene. The DNA for the CDR3 is TGTGCCAGCAGCACCGCCAGGTCTTACGAGCAGTACTTC. The encoded protein is CASSTARSYEQYF.

This clonotype has only one observation. V is TRBV6-5 and J is TRBJ2-7; 7 bases line up with TRBD1. V lost 3 bases and J lost 0; bases outside the gene matches: 2. The CDR3 is 14 amino acids. The germline CDR1 and CDR2 sequences are MNHEY and SVGAGI. DNA for the CDR3: TGTGCCAGCAGTTATAGGGACAGCTCCTACGAGCAGTACTTC. Translated, it gives CASSYRDSSYEQYF.

CDR3 protein: CASRGTGGAYEQYF. CDR3 sequence (DNA): TGCGCCAGCAGAGGAACAGGGGGGGCCTACGAGCAGTACTTC. The chain carries TRBV5-1 and TRBJ2-7, with D possibly being TRBD1 (8 bases). The CDR3 runs 14 residues. Germline V lookup: CDR1 SGHRS, CDR2 YFSETQ. Trimming took 5 bases from V and 2 from J, leaving 14 bases between them.

The chain recombines TRBV20-1 with TRBJ2-7; 13 nucleotides match TRBD2. Germline trimming cut 1 base from V and 2 bases from J; bases unmatched to any gene: 5. Germline V gives CDR1 DFQATT, CDR2 SNEGSKA (reference sequence). The CDR3 length is 16 residues. CDR3 nucleotide sequence: TGCAGTGCTAGAGTCTCACTAGCGGGAGGGACCTACGAGCAGTACTTC. This codes for CSARVSLAGGTYEQYF.

The chain recombines TRBV7-9 with TRBJ2-1; TRBD2 is a possible D gene (5 bases). The V end was cut by 6 bases, the J end by 4 bases, with 10 bases between. CDR1 is SEHNR and CDR2 is FQNEAQ in the germline V gene (reference sequence). CDR3 length equals 13 residues. The DNA of the CDR3 is TGTGCCAGCAGGCCCGGGGAATACAATGAGCAGTTCTTC. It yields the protein CASRPGEYNEQFF.

This clonotype was recorded many times. This chain links TRBV7-3 with TRBJ1-1, with 9 positions matching TRBD1. The length of the CDR3 is 15 residues. Germline assignment: CDR1 SGHTA and CDR2 FQGTGA. Trimming cost V 5 bases and J 2 bases; bases outside gene matches: 6. The DNA for the CDR3 is TGTGCCAGCAGCCCTTCGGGACAGGGCAACACTGAAGCTTTCTTT. It translates to CASSPSGQGNTEAFF.

This clonotype was observed at least ten times. The rearrangement joins TRBV4-1 to TRBJ1-2; D is ambiguous. The CDR3 extends over 14 amino acids. The V end lost 0 bases, the J end lost 2 bases, and 7 bases lay between the germline ends. Per the germline V gene, CDR1 is MGHRA and CDR2 is YSYEKL. This CDR3 reads CASSQEERNYGYTF. DNA for the CDR3: TGCGCCAGCAGCCAAGAGGAACGAAACTATGGCTACACCTTC.

This sequence joins TRBV25-1 and TRBJ2-3, with a tentative D call TRBD2 (5 bases). Trimming took 1 base from V and 3 from J, leaving 11 bases between them. CDR3 size: 15 residues. Germline lookup yields CDR1 MGHDK and CDR2 SYGVNS. CDR3 nucleotides: TGTGCCAGCAGTGAATCCGAGGGAGAGACAGATACGCAGTATTTT. Its protein is CASSESEGETDTQYF.

The CDR3 spells CATSDRGATDTQYF. The CDR3 region has the DNA TGTGCCACCAGTGATCGGGGGGCCACAGATACGCAGTATTTT. This chain joins TRBV24-1 and TRBJ2-3, with D tentatively TRBD2 (7 bases). With 3 bases removed from V and 2 bases from J, the gap between germline ends came to 8 bases. The CDR3 contains 14 residues. Germline lookup yields CDR1 KGHDR and CDR2 SFDVKD.

The chain joins TRBV20-1 to TRBJ2-3; 9 bases align to TRBD2. Germline CDR1 reads DFQATT; CDR2 reads SNEGSKA (reference sequence). The CDR3 sequence is 16 residues long. The J segment lost 2 bases and the V segment lost 3 bases, leaving 9 bases of the junction unmatched. CDR3 in amino acids: CSASFSAGGFTDTQYF. CDR3 coding DNA: TGCAGTGCTAGTTTTTCAGCGGGGGGTTTCACAGATACGCAGTATTTT.

V gene TRBV20-1 combines with J gene TRBJ2-6; TRBD1 matches at 8 bases. Germline trimming cut 5 bases from V and 2 bases from J; bases unmatched to any gene: 5. CDR3 length: 15 amino acids. In germline, CDR1 is DFQATT, CDR2 SNEGSKA (reference sequence). CDR3 coding DNA: TGCAGTGCTGAAGCAGGGGGCGCTGGGGCCAACGTCCTGACTTTC. This gives the protein CSAEAGGAGANVLTF.

This clonotype was recorded once. The rearrangement links TRBV7-9 to TRBJ1-2; D remains unclear. This CDR3 spans 12 amino acids. V was trimmed by 1 base and J by 4 bases, leaving 4 bases between them. Germline CDR1 SEHNR, CDR2 FQNEAQ (reference sequence). The CDR3 bases are TGTGCCAGCAGCTTAGGCAGCTATGGCTACACCTTC. It specifies CASSLGSYGYTF.

In this sample, this clonotype turned up many times. The chain uses TRBV12-5 and TRBJ2-7, with TRBD1 matching over 7 bases. Per germline, CDR1 LGHNT and CDR2 FRNRAP. The J segment lost 2 bases and the V segment lost 3 bases, leaving 4 bases of the junction unmatched. The CDR3 sequence is 14 residues long. The CDR3 nucleotides are TGTGCTAGTGGTTTTGAGGGGGCGGCCTACGAGCAGTACTTC. Its translation is CASGFEGAAYEQYF.

This clonotype was counted many times. This sequence joins TRBV30 and TRBJ1-1; D is unclear. This CDR3 has 12 amino acids. The germline gives CDR1 GTSNPN, CDR2 SVGIG (reference sequence). Trimming pared 4 bases from V and 5 bases from J, leaving 11 bases between. The CDR3 DNA follows: TGTGCCTGGACATTTGGGGATACTGAAGCTTTCTTT. This gives the protein CAWTFGDTEAFF.

J is TRBJ2-5 and V is TRBV15; D is ambiguous. Trimming removed 3 bases at V and 5 bases at J, with 7 bases between. This CDR3 region has 12 residues. Germline V gene sequence: CDR1 LNHNV, CDR2 YYDKDF (reference sequence). The CDR3 reads CATSSFGETQYF. CDR3 nucleotide sequence: TGTGCCACCAGCAGCTTCGGGGAGACCCAGTACTTC.

The V and J genes are TRBV4-3 and TRBJ1-2; no firm D call. Germline CDR1 LGHNA, CDR2 YSLEER. V was cut by 1 base and J by 6 bases, with 15 bases left in between. The CDR3 has 15 residues. The CDR3 is CASSQGLQETHGYTF. Written as DNA, the CDR3 is TGCGCCAGCAGCCAAGGCCTTCAGGAGACTCATGGCTACACCTTC.

J is TRBJ1-2 and V is TRBV24-1, with unresolved D. The CDR3 has 11 residues. The germline CDR1 and CDR2 sequences are KGHDR and SFDVKD. The V end was cut by 4 bases, the J end by 8 bases, with 7 bases between. The CDR3 sequence is CATSDVGGYTF. In DNA, the CDR3 is TGTGCCACCAGTGACGTAGGGGGCTACACCTTC.

This chain joins TRBV24-1 and TRBJ1-6; maybe TRBD1 (6 bases). From germline, CDR1 is KGHDR and CDR2 SFDVKD. Trimming took off 9 bases at V and 6 bases at J, with 14 bases between the two ends. This CDR3 region has 14 residues. CDR3 sequence: CATGGRDTNSPLHF. For the CDR3, the DNA is TGTGCCACCGGGGGCCGGGACACTAATTCACCCCTCCACTTT.

This rearrangement joins TRBV10-3 to TRBJ1-2, with 9 bases lining up with TRBD1. With V trimmed by 3 bases and J by 4 bases, 15 bases remained unmatched. The CDR3 is 18 amino acids. CDR1 and CDR2 from the germline V gene are ENHRY and SYGVKD. This chain's CDR3 is CAISEHRDRVADVYGYTF. The CDR3 bases are TGTGCCATCAGTGAACACCGGGACAGGGTAGCCGACGTCTATGGCTACACCTTC.

V gene TRBV29-1 combines with J gene TRBJ1-1; D is unresolved. The V end lost 5 bases, the J end lost 6 bases, and 16 bases lay between the germline ends. Germline CDR1 is SQVTM and CDR2 is ANQGSEA. This CDR3 region has 13 residues. The CDR3 region has the DNA TGCAGCGTTTGGTCGGGTTCCCGACCTGAAGCTTTCTTT. It is translated as CSVWSGSRPEAFF.